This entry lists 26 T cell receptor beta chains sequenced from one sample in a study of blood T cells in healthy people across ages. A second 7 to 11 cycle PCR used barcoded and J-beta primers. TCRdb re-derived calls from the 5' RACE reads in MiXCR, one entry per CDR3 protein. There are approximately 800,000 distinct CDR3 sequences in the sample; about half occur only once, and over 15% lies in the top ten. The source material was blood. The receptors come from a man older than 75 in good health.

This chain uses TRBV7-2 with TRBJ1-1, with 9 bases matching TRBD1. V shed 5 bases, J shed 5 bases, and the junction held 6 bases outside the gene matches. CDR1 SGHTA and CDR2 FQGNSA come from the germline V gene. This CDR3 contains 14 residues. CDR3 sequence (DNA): TGTGCCAGCAGCATCACAGGGGGCGGGACTGAAGCTTTCTTT. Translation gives CASSITGGGTEAFF.

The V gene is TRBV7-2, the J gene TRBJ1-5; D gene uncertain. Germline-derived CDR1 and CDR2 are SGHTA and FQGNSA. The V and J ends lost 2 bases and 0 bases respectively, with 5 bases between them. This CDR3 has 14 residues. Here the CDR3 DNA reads TGTGCCAGCAGCTTAATCGGTAGCAATCAGCCCCAGCATTTT. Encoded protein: CASSLIGSNQPQHF.

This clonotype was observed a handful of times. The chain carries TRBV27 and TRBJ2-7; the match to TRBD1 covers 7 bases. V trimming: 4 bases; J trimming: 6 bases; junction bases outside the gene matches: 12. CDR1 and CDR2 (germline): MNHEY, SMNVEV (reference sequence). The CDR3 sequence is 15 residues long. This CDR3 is CASSSVDRVASEQYF. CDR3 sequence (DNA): TGTGCCAGCAGTTCCGTCGACAGGGTCGCTAGCGAGCAGTACTTC.

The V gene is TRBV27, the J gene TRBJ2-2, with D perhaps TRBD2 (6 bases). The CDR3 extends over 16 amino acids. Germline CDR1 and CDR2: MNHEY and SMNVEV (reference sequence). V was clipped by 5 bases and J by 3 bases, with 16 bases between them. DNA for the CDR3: TGTGCCAGCAGTCCCCAGCCCTGGGGGGACACCGGGGAGCTGTTTTTT. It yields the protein CASSPQPWGDTGELFF.

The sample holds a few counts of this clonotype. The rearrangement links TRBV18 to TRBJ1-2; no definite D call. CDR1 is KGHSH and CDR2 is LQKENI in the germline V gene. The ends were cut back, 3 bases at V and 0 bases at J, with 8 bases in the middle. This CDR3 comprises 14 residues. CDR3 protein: CASSPGSSNYGYTF. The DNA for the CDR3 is TGTGCCAGCTCACCCGGCAGCTCTAACTATGGCTACACCTTC.

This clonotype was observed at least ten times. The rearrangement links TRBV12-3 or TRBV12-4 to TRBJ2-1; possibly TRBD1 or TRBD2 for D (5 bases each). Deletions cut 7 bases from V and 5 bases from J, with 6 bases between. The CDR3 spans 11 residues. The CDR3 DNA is TGTGCCAGCATGGGACACAATGAGCAGTTCTTC. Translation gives CASMGHNEQFF.

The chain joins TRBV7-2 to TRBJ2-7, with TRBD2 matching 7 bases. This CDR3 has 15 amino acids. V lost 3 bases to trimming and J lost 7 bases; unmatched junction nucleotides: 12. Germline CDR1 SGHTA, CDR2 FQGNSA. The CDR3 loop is CASSFASGTYNEQYF. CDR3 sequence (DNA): TGTGCCAGCAGCTTCGCTAGCGGCACCTACAATGAGCAGTACTTC.

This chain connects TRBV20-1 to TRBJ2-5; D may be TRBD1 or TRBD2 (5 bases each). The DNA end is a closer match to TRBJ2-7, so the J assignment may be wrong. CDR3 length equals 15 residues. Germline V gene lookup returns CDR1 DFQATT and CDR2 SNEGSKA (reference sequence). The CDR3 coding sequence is TGCAGTGCTAGGCTAGACAGCGAGAGGGCCGGCGAGCAGTACTTC. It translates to CSARLDSERAGEQYF.

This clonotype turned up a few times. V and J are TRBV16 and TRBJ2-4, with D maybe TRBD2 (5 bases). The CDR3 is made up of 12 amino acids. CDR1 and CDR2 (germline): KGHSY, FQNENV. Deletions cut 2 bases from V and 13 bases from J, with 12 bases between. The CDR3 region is CASSQRAGEQYF. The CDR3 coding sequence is TGTGCCAGCAGCCAAAGAGCTGGGGAGCAGTACTTC.

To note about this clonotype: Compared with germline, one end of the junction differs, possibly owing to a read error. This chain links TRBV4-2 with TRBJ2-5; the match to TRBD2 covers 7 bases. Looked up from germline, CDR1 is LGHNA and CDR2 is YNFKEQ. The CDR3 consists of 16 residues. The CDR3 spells CASSQETGWGGETQYF. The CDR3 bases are TGTGCCAGCAGTCAAGAAACGGGTTGGGGGGGAGAGACCCAGTACTTC.

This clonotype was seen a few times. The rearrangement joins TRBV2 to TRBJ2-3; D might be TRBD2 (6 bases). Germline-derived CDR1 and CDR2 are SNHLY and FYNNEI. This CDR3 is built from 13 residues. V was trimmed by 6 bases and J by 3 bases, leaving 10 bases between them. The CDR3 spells CASRTGATDTQYF. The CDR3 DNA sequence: TGTGCCAGCAGAACGGGAGCGACAGATACGCAGTATTTT. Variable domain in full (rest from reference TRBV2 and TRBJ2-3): EPEVTQTPSHQVTQMGQEVILRCVPISNHLYFYWYRQILGQKVEFLVSFYNNEISEKSEIFDDQFSVERPDGSNFTLKIRSTKLEDSAMYFCASRTGATDTQYFGPGTRLTVL.

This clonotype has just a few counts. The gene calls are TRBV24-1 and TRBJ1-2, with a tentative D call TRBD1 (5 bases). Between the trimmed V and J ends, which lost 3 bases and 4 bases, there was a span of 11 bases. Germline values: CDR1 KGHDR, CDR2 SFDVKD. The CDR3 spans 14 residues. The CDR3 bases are TGTGCCACCAGTGATGCCAGGGATACCTATGGCTACACCTTC. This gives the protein CATSDARDTYGYTF.

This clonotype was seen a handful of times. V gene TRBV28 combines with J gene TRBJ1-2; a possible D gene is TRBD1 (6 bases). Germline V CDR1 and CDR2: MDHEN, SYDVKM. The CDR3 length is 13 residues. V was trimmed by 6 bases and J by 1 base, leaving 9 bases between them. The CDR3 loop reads CASRLDSNYGYTF. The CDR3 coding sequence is TGTGCCAGCAGACTGGACAGTAACTATGGCTACACCTTC.

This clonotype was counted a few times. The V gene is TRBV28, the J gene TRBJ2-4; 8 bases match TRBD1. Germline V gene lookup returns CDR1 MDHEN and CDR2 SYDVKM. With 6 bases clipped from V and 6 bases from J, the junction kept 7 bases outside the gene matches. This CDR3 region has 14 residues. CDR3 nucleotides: TGTGCCAGCAGCCCGGACAGGGTCACAAACATTCAGTACTTC. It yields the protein CASSPDRVTNIQYF.

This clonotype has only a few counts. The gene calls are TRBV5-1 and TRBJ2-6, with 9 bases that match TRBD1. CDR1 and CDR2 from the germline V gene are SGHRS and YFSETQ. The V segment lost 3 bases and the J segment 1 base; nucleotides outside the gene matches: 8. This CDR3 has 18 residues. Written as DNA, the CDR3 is TGCGCCAGCAGCTCGCTCCCGGGACAGGGTTCTGGGGCCAACGTCCTGACTTTC. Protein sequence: CASSSLPGQGSGANVLTF.

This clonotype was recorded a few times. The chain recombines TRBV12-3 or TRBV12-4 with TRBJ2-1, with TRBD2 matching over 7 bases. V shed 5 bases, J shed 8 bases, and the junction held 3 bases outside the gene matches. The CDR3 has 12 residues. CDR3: CASSRTSYEQFF. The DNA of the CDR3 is TGTGCCAGCAGTCGGACTAGTTATGAGCAGTTCTTC.

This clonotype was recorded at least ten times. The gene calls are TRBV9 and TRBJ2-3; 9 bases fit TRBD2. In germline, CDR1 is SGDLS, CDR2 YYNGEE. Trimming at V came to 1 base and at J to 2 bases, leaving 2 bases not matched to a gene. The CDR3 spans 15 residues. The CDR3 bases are TGTGCCAGCAGCGTAACTAGCGGGCTCACAGATACGCAGTATTTT. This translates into CASSVTSGLTDTQYF.

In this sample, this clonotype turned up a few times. The CDR3 is CASSLNIATNEKLFF. The DNA for the CDR3 is TGTGCCAGCTCACTAAACATTGCAACTAATGAAAAACTGTTTTTT. The J gene is TRBJ1-4, the V gene TRBV18; no clear D. Trimming took off 4 bases at V and 0 bases at J, with 9 bases between the two ends. CDR1 and CDR2 (germline): KGHSH, LQKENI. This CDR3 spans 15 amino acids.

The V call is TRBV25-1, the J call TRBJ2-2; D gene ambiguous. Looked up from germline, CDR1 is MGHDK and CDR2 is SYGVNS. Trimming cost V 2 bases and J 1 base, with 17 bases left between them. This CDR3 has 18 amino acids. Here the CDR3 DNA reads TGTGCCAGCAGTGAAACCCCTAATATCCGGCGGAACACCGGGGAGCTGTTTTTT. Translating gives CASSETPNIRRNTGELFF.

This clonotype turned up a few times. As DNA, the CDR3 is TGTGCCAGCTCACCAGCTGAGCGGGACAATGAGCAGTTCTTC. This gives the protein CASSPAERDNEQFF. The chain recombines TRBV18 with TRBJ2-1; possibly TRBD2 for D (6 bases). The V gene's germline CDR1 is KGHSH and CDR2 LQKENI. CDR3 length: 14 amino acids. V lost 2 bases to trimming and J lost 5 bases, with 10 bases between them.

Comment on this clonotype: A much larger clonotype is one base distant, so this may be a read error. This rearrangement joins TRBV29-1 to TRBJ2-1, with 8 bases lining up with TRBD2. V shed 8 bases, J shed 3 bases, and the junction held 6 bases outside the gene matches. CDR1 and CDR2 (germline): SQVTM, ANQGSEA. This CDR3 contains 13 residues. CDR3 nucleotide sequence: TGCAGCATAGCGGGACTGGGCTACAATGAGCAGTTCTTC. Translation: CSIAGLGYNEQFF.

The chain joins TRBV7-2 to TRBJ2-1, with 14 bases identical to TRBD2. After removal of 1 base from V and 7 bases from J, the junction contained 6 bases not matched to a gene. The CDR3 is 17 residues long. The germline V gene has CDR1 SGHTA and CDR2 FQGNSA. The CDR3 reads CASSLVGTSGRGNEQFF. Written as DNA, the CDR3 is TGTGCCAGCAGCTTAGTTGGGACTAGCGGGAGAGGGAATGAGCAGTTCTTC.

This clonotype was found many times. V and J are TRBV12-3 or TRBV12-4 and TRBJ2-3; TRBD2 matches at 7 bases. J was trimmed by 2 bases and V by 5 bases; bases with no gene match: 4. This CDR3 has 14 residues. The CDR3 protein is CASSPGLLTDTQYF. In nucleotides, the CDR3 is TGTGCCAGCAGTCCGGGACTACTCACAGATACGCAGTATTTT.

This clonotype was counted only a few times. In DNA, the CDR3 is TGTGCCAGCAGTGAAGCGGTGCGGGGAGAGACCCAGTACTTC. This sequence encodes CASSEAVRGETQYF. This chain connects TRBV2 to TRBJ2-5, with D possibly matching TRBD2 (6 bases). Deletions cut 0 bases from V and 4 bases from J, with 9 bases between. In germline, CDR1 is SNHLY, CDR2 FYNNEI. This CDR3 comprises 14 residues.

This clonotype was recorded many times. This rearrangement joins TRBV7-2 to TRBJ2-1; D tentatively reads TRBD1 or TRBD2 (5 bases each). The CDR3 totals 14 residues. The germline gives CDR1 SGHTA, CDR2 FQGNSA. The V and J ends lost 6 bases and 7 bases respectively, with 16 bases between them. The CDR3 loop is CASSTEGRANEQFF. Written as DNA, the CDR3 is TGTGCCAGCAGTACAGAGGGCAGGGCAAATGAGCAGTTCTTC.

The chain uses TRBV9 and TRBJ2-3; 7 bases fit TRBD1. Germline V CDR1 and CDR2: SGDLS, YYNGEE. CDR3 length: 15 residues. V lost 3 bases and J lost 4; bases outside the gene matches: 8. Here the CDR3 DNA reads TGTGCCAGCAGCGGATTATACGGACAGGCAGATACGCAGTATTTT. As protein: CASSGLYGQADTQYF.